A selection of T cell receptor beta chains follows, all from one sample in a study of T-cell reconstitution after alpha-beta-depleted transplantation in children. Each CDR3 protein is one row after TCRdb ran MiXCR on the PCR reads. This table holds approximately 420,000 distinct CDR3 sequences, 11% found once. Source: PBMCs from the stem cell graft donor, taken from the stem cell graft. These receptors were taken from a human donor who donated a stem cell graft to a child with acute myeloid leukemia. The CDR3 runs from the conserved cysteine through the conserved F or W. A D gene is named only where the DNA matches it firmly. The listing skips clone size in some rows; elsewhere it reads once, few, many or a size class.

J	size	V	D	CDR3	DNA
TRBJ2-4	many	TRBV6-5	.	CASSYTGVGHGNIQYF	TGTGCCAGCAGTTACACCGGAGTAGGGCACGGGAACATTCAGTACTTC
TRBJ2-4	few	TRBV10-3	TRBD2	CAIRDSGGAKNIQYF	TGTGCCATCAGAGATAGCGGGGGAGCCAAAAACATTCAGTACTTC
TRBJ1-1	few	TRBV7-9	.	CASDNTEAFF	TGTGCCAGCGACAACACTGAAGCTTTCTTT
TRBJ1-1	few	TRBV14	.	CASTPTLGLNTEAFF	TGTGCCAGCACCCCGACACTGGGCTTGAACACTGAAGCTTTCTTT
TRBJ2-7	many	TRBV10-3	.	CAISDQTDYEQYF	TGTGCCATCAGTGATCAGACAGATTACGAGCAGTACTTC
TRBJ2-7	.	TRBV3-1	.	CASSKGNTGPYEQYF	TGTGCCAGCAGCAAAGGAAACACGGGCCCCTACGAGCAGTACTTC
TRBJ2-1	.	TRBV20-1	.	CSASGTLYEQFF	TGCAGTGCTAGCGGGACTCTCTATGAGCAGTTCTTC
TRBJ2-3	few	TRBV6-1	TRBD1	CASSRGQGSSNPTDTQYF	TGTGCCAGCAGCCGGGGACAGGGGAGTTCTAACCCCACAGATACGCAGTATTTT
TRBJ1-1	.	TRBV4-1	.	CASSQADVNTEAFF	TGCGCCAGCAGCCAAGCCGACGTCAACACTGAAGCTTTCTTT
TRBJ2-2	few	TRBV5-1	.	CASTGTTNTGELFF	TGCGCCAGCACCGGGACAACGAACACCGGGGAGCTGTTTTTT
TRBJ1-5	many	TRBV7-6	TRBD1	CASSPYQGASQPQHF	TGTGCCAGCAGCCCTTACCAGGGGGCAAGTCAGCCCCAGCATTTT
TRBJ2-7	.	TRBV20-1	TRBD1	CSASPGTGGYEQYF	TGCAGTGCTAGCCCCGGGACAGGGGGCTACGAGCAGTACTTC
TRBJ2-5	few	TRBV11-3	TRBD2	CASSAQTSGGTQYF	TGTGCCAGCAGCGCTCAGACTAGCGGGGGGACCCAGTACTTC
TRBJ2-2	many	TRBV10-3	TRBD2	CAISEGTSGRSNTGELFF	TGTGCCATCAGTGAGGGGACTAGCGGGAGATCCAACACCGGGGAGCTGTTTTTT
TRBJ1-1	few	TRBV24-1	TRBD1	CATSDFSNRGENTEAFF	TGTGCCACCAGTGATTTCAGCAACAGGGGTGAAAACACTGAAGCTTTCTTT
TRBJ2-5	few	TRBV12-3/TRBV12-4	TRBD2	CASSSAGGPQETQYF	TGTGCCAGCAGTTCCGCGGGGGGGCCCCAAGAGACCCAGTACTTC
TRBJ2-2	many	TRBV5-1	.	CASQKATNTGELFF	TGCGCCAGCCAGAAGGCGACGAACACCGGGGAGCTGTTTTTT
TRBJ2-2	.	TRBV7-2	TRBD1	CASRSGTANTGELFF	TGTGCCAGCAGATCCGGGACAGCGAACACCGGGGAGCTGTTTTTT
TRBJ2-1	few	TRBV27	.	CASSLLDSEISYNEQFF	TGTGCCAGCAGTTTACTGGACAGCGAGATTTCCTACAATGAGCAGTTCTTC
TRBJ2-3	few	TRBV7-7	.	CASCRNPTDTQYF	TGTGCTAGCTGCCGAAATCCCACAGATACGCAGTATTTT
TRBJ2-1	few	TRBV7-2	TRBD2	CASKGGGAREQFF	TGTGCCAGCAAAGGCGGGGGGGCCCGCGAACAGTTCTTC
TRBJ1-4	.	TRBV15	.	CATRKREYEKLFF	TGTGCCACCAGGAAAAGAGAATATGAAAAACTGTTTTTT
TRBJ2-6	few	TRBV29-1	.	CSVWGTGANVLTF	TGCAGCGTTTGGGGAACTGGGGCCAACGTCCTGACTTTC
TRBJ1-1	.	TRBV5-1	.	CASSLSRGYTEAFF	TGCGCCAGCAGCTTGTCGCGGGGGTACACTGAAGCTTTCTTT
TRBJ2-1	few	TRBV20-1	.	CSARDSAGNSYNEQFF	TGCAGTGCTAGAGATTCAGCAGGGAACTCCTACAATGAGCAGTTCTTC
TRBJ1-6	many	TRBV27	TRBD1	CASSDRGWYNSPLHF	TGTGCCAGCAGTGACAGGGGGTGGTATAATTCACCCCTCCACTTT
TRBJ2-3	few	TRBV6-9	.	CASSFPRGTYTDTQYF	TGTGCCAGCAGTTTCCCACGGGGGACGTACACAGATACGCAGTATTTT
TRBJ2-3	few	TRBV6-1	.	CASSERGGVGDTQYF	TGTGCCAGCAGTGAAAGGGGTGGGGTGGGAGATACGCAGTATTTT
TRBJ1-1	once	TRBV6-2/TRBV6-3	.	CASSKMGMPPTEAFF	TGTGCCAGCAGTAAGATGGGGATGCCCCCCACTGAAGCTTTCTTT
TRBJ2-1	.	TRBV27	TRBD1	CASSIGQGLGNEQFF	TGTGCCAGCAGTATAGGACAGGGTCTTGGGAATGAGCAGTTCTTC
TRBJ2-3	.	TRBV28	.	CASSPGRPDTQYF	TGTGCCAGCAGTCCAGGGAGACCAGATACGCAGTATTTT